This T cell receptor beta chain was sequenced for a study of beta chain features in type 1 diabetes. This clone showed up just a few times. Its antigen is not known. From germline, CDR1 is SGHRS and CDR2 YFSETQ. The CDR3 has 13 amino acids. V lost 3 bases to trimming and J lost 4 bases; unmatched junction nucleotides: 2. Notes on the study in general: Patients with type 1 diabetes showed fewer VDJ junction insertions and more deletions. TCRB CDR3 length was moderately but significantly reduced in all four CD4+ subsets of Type 1 diabetes patients.

Reverse transcription of all isolated RNA meant that expressed TCRB transcripts were sequenced. Method: immunoSEQ multiplex PCR; TCRdb's copy keeps in-frame clones and lacks some. The sample shows under 200,000 clones, over 7.5% of them seen only once. The chain recombines TRBV5-1 with TRBJ1-1; 8 bases align to TRBD1. Sequencing used central memory CD4+ T cells from blood. This TCR came from a man aged 18 to 29 in good health. CDR3 sequence reads: CASSYTGGTEAFF. CDR3 DNA: TGCGCCAGCAGCTATACAGGGGGCACTGAAGCTTTCTTT.